Listed below are T cell receptor beta chains from one sample, sequenced in a study of blood T cell repertoires in COVID-19. Some clones are missing from TCRdb's copy, which holds only in-frame ones; the method was immunoSEQ multiplex PCR. The profile covers 150,000 to 180,000 clones, with roughly 88% appearing a single time and over 8% taken by the ten largest. The sequencing input was peripheral blood. These receptors were taken from a woman between 50 and 59 years old with acute or convalescent COVID-19. Each CDR3 is given with its conserved first and last residue. The D gene is left open where the match is weak. Size tells how often a clone was seen (once, few, many) or the class of an expanded clone, and some rows leave it out.

TRBJ2-1,TRBD2,TRBV5-1,NA,CASSLGTSGAYNEQFF,TGCGCCAGCAGCTTAGGGACTAGCGGGGCCTACAATGAGCAGTTCTTC
TRBJ2-1,NA,TRBV28,NA,CASTVGGQGTNEQFF,TGTGCCAGCACCGTCGGGGGGCAGGGGACAAATGAGCAGTTCTTC
TRBJ2-5,TRBD1,TRBV4-2,NA,CASSQVGTDRETQYF,TGTGCCAGCAGCCAAGTAGGGACAGACCGAGAGACCCAGTACTTC
TRBJ2-2,NA,TRBV5-6,NA,CASSPPIGGTGELFF,TGTGCCAGCAGCCCCCCGATCGGAGGAACCGGGGAGCTGTTTTTT
TRBJ2-7,NA,TRBV19,NA,CASSIQAGAYEQYF,TGTGCCAGTAGTATCCAGGCAGGGGCCTACGAGCAGTACTTC
TRBJ1-1,TRBD1,TRBV3-1/TRBV3-2,NA,CASSSHSGGTEAFF,TGTGCCAGCAGCTCCCACTCAGGGGGCACTGAAGCTTTCTTT
TRBJ1-1,NA,TRBV28,NA,CASTPPTGHTEAFF,TGTGCCAGCACCCCCCCTACAGGGCACACTGAAGCTTTCTTT
TRBJ2-2,NA,TRBV10-3,NA,CAISELGSAGELFF,TGTGCCATCAGTGAGTTGGGGAGTGCCGGGGAGCTGTTTTTT
TRBJ2-7,TRBD2,TRBV7-9,NA,CASSLVLAGYEQYF,TGTGCCAGCAGCTTAGTACTAGCGGGGTACGAGCAGTACTTC
TRBJ2-7,TRBD1,TRBV3-1/TRBV3-2,NA,CASSRQGEWNYEQYF,TGTGCCAGCAGCCGACAGGGGGAATGGAACTACGAGCAGTACTTC
TRBJ1-2,NA,TRBV7-2,once,CASSLEGFGGYTF,TGTGCCAGCAGCTTAGAGGGGTTCGGTGGCTACACCTTC
TRBJ2-7,TRBD1,TRBV11-2,NA,CASSLDAGGYEQYF,TGTGCCAGCAGCTTAGACGCAGGGGGCTACGAGCAGTACTTC
TRBJ2-1,TRBD1,TRBV10-3,NA,CAISTDRPEQFF,TGTGCCATCAGTACGGACAGGCCTGAGCAGTTCTTC
TRBJ1-5,TRBD1,TRBV19,NA,CASSIGTGNQPQHF,TGTGCCAGTAGTATCGGGACAGGGAATCAGCCCCAGCATTTT
TRBJ1-2,TRBD1,TRBV5-6,NA,CASSFPRGQGNGYTF,TGTGCCAGCAGCTTTCCCAGGGGGCAGGGGAATGGCTACACCTTC
TRBJ2-3,NA,TRBV5-1,NA,CASSLFRGTSTDTQYF,TGCGCCAGCAGCTTGTTTCGCGGCACTAGCACAGATACGCAGTATTTT
TRBJ1-3,NA,TRBV18,NA,CASSPGWTARSSTIYF,TGTGCCAGCTCACCGGGCTGGACAGCCCGGAGTTCCACCATATATTTT
TRBJ2-1,TRBD2,TRBV28,NA,CASSETSGRGNEQFF,TGTGCCAGCAGCGAGACTAGCGGGAGGGGCAATGAGCAGTTCTTC
TRBJ1-3,NA,TRBV7-9,NA,CASSLVTGFANTIYF,TGTGCCAGCAGCTTAGTCACCGGGTTTGCAAACACCATATATTTT
TRBJ1-1,NA,TRBV2,NA,CAIDSLGATEAFF,TGTGCCATCGATAGTCTTGGGGCAACTGAAGCTTTCTTT
TRBJ1-4,NA,TRBV15,NA,CATSRSLATNEKLFF,TGTGCCACCAGCAGATCCCTTGCAACTAATGAAAAACTGTTTTTT
TRBJ2-5,TRBD2,TRBV7-9,NA,CASSPTFGRGMQETQYF,TGTGCCAGCAGCCCCACGTTCGGGCGGGGGATGCAAGAGACCCAGTACTTC
TRBJ2-7,NA,TRBV6-2/TRBV6-3,NA,CASIPDSRAYEQYF,TGTGCCAGCATCCCGGACAGTAGAGCCTACGAGCAGTACTTC
TRBJ1-3,TRBD1,TRBV6-5,NA,CASSNTGGGGNTIYF,TGTGCCAGCAGTAACACAGGGGGGGGTGGAAACACCATATATTTT
TRBJ1-1,NA,TRBV5-4,NA,CASSLEEGGAFF,TGTGCCAGCAGCTTGGAAGAAGGGGGAGCTTTCTTT
TRBJ1-4,TRBD1,TRBV4-2,NA,CASSPDRWDATNEKLFF,TGTGCCAGCAGCCCGGACAGGTGGGATGCAACTAATGAAAAACTGTTTTTT
TRBJ1-3,NA,TRBV5-1,NA,CASSHGSTGIGNTIYF,TGCGCCAGCAGCCACGGATCAACAGGGATCGGAAACACCATATATTTT
TRBJ1-2,NA,TRBV5-6,NA,CASSRQKIRDKESYGYTF,TGTGCCAGCAGCCGACAAAAGATCCGGGACAAGGAGTCTTATGGCTACACCTTC
TRBJ2-7,NA,TRBV3-1/TRBV3-2,NA,CASSQVRPRSYEQYF,TGTGCCAGCAGCCAAGTCAGGCCCAGGTCCTACGAGCAGTACTTC